One T cell receptor beta chain is described in this entry. The sample belongs to a study of blood T cell repertoires in COVID-19. At the level of the study: Whether acute or convalescent, the COVID-19 samples came from the United States, Italy and Spain.

Using immunoSEQ multiplex PCR, the repertoire was profiled, and TCRdb retains in-frame clones only, with some absent. This table holds approximately 37,000 clones, about nine tenths found once. Input material: peripheral blood. This TCR was sampled from a man in his fifties with active COVID-19.

CDR3: CASSYSGYTDTQYF. The CDR3 DNA reads TGTGCCAGCAGTTATTCAGGATACACAGATACGCAGTATTTT. V and J are TRBV6-2 or TRBV6-3 and TRBJ2-3; D gene uncertain. The CDR3 runs to 14 residues. CDR1 is MNHEY, CDR2 SVGEGT, per germline. Trimming took off 3 bases at V and 2 bases at J, with 9 bases between the two ends.